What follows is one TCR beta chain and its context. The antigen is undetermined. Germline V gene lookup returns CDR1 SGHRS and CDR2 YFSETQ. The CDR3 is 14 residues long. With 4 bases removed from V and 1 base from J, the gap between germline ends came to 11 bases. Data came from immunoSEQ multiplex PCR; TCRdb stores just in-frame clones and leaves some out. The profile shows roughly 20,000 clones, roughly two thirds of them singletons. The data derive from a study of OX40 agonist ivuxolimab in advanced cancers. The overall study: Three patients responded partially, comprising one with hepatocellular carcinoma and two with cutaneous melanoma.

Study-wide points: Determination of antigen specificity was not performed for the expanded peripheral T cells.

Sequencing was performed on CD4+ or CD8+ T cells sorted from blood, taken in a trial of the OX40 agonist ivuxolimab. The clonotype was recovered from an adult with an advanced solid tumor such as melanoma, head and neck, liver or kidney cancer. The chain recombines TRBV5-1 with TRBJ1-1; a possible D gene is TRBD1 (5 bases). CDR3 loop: CASSPGGWNTEAFF. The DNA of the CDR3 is TGCGCCAGCAGCCCCGGGGGGTGGAACACTGAAGCTTTCTTT.